A single sample is the source of the 16 T cell receptor beta chains below, sequenced in a study of human T cells and chemical hapten exposure. Time point of the sample: patch test 1, 2 weeks after DPC sensitization. Treatment denoted: therapeutic diphenylcyclopropenone sensitization with weekly scalp DPC. TCRdb called the RACE reads again in MiXCR, with one record for every CDR3 protein. The sample yields 370,000 or so distinct CDR3 sequences, 4.8% seen once. Material: whole blood, obtained in connection with sensitization to the hapten diphenylcyclopropenone (DPC). The receptors stem from a woman aged 50 to 65 with alopecia areata. Some clones in this sample may be carry-over from other donors' samples.

This sequence joins TRBV2 and TRBJ1-2, with 8 bases aligning to TRBD1. V trimming: 5 bases; J trimming: 7 bases; junction bases outside the gene matches: 9. The CDR3 spans 14 residues. The germline V gene encodes CDR1 SNHLY and CDR2 FYNNEI. This chain's CDR3 is CASSRSGQGVGYTF. CDR3 nucleotide sequence: TGTGCCAGCAGTCGCTCCGGACAGGGTGTTGGCTACACCTTC.

This clonotype was counted a few times. The chain combines TRBV6-6 with TRBJ2-6; perhaps D is TRBD1 or TRBD2 (5 bases each). Germline-derived CDR1 and CDR2 are MNHNY and SVGAGI (reference sequence). CDR3 length: 15 amino acids. Trimming took 4 bases from V and 2 from J, leaving 9 bases between them. CDR3 amino acids: CASSSLGAGANVLTF. CDR3 DNA: TGTGCCAGCAGTTCCCTGGGGGCTGGGGCCAACGTCCTGACTTTC.

This clonotype was detected many times. The V gene is TRBV7-2, the J gene TRBJ2-4, with D hard to call. V lost 0 bases to trimming and J lost 9 bases, with 6 bases between them. The CDR3 totals 12 residues. Germline V gene sequence: CDR1 SGHTA, CDR2 FQGNSA. CDR3 loop: CASSLAIGIQYF. CDR3 nucleotides: TGTGCCAGCAGCTTAGCAATTGGCATTCAGTACTTC.

This clonotype came up a few times. The J gene is TRBJ2-3, the V gene TRBV7-2; D gene ambiguous. Trimming pared 5 bases from V and 2 bases from J, leaving 11 bases between. CDR3 length: 14 residues. The germline V gene encodes CDR1 SGHTA and CDR2 FQGNSA. Written as DNA, the CDR3 is TGTGCCAGCAGCCCCGCGGTAAACACAGATACGCAGTATTTT. Translation gives CASSPAVNTDTQYF.

This clonotype was observed many times. V usage is TRBV29-1 and J usage is TRBJ1-5; D is unresolved. The CDR3 sequence is 11 residues long. From germline, CDR1 is SQVTM and CDR2 ANQGSEA. V was cut by 7 bases and J by 5 bases, with 9 bases left in between. CDR3 in amino acids: CSALNDQPQHF. The CDR3 DNA sequence: TGCAGCGCCCTTAACGATCAGCCCCAGCATTTT.

This clonotype was counted between two and nine times. This chain joins TRBV18 and TRBJ2-7; D remains ambiguous. The CDR3 spans 14 residues. Trimming shortened V by 0 bases and J by 2 bases, and 8 bases separated the two germline ends. CDR1 is KGHSH and CDR2 is LQKENI in the germline V gene. The chain's CDR3 is CASSPPDGPYEQYF. For the CDR3, the DNA is TGTGCCAGCTCACCACCGGACGGGCCCTACGAGCAGTACTTC.

The chain combines TRBV29-1 with TRBJ2-4, with D uncertain. The germline CDR1 and CDR2 sequences are SQVTM and ANQGSEA. Trimming cost V 3 bases and J 7 bases, with 7 bases left between them. The CDR3 covers 11 residues. CDR3 in DNA: TGCAGCGTTGAGGGCCGGAACATTCAGTACTTC. This gives the protein CSVEGRNIQYF.

V and J are TRBV7-8 and TRBJ2-1; a weak D match, TRBD2 (6 bases). Germline-derived CDR1 and CDR2 are SGHVS and FQNEAQ. Trimming removed 3 bases at V and 5 bases at J, with 17 bases between. There are 16 residues in the CDR3. The CDR3 DNA follows: TGTGCCAGCAGCTTCACAAATAGCGGAGGACACAATGAGCAGTTCTTC. Translated, it gives CASSFTNSGGHNEQFF.

Note on this clonotype: The CDR3 carries no conserved terminal phenylalanine or tryptophan, so it likely arises from a read error. The J gene is TRBJ1-4, the V gene TRBV5-1, with D possibly TRBD1 on 6 matching bases. Per germline, CDR1 SGHRS and CDR2 YFSETQ. The V gene lost 4 bases and the J gene lost 8 bases, with 21 bases spanning the gap. The CDR3 covers 16 residues. Here the CDR3 reads CASSPRSGVFGEKLFY. As DNA, the CDR3 is TGCGCCAGCAGCCCCAGATCAGGGGTCTTCGGAGAAAAACTGTTTTAT.

This clonotype showed up many times. The chain carries TRBV6-2 or TRBV6-3 and TRBJ2-3, with D uncertain. The CDR3 consists of 15 residues. Trimming took off 0 bases at V and 5 bases at J, with 12 bases between the two ends. CDR1 and CDR2 (germline): MNHEY, SVGEGT. The CDR3 loop is CASSYSTVSLDTQYF. CDR3 coding DNA: TGTGCCAGCAGTTACTCGACTGTTAGCTTAGATACGCAGTATTTT.

V gene TRBV5-1 combines with J gene TRBJ1-1, with 11 positions matching TRBD1. CDR3 size: 16 residues. The V gene's germline CDR1 is SGHRS and CDR2 YFSETQ. J gave up 2 bases and V 0 bases, and 3 bases lay outside the gene matches. CDR3: CASSLGTGGSNTEAFF. CDR3 coding DNA: TGCGCCAGCAGCTTGGGGACAGGGGGCTCAAACACTGAAGCTTTCTTT.

The CDR3 coding sequence is TGCGCCAGCAGCTGGAAGACAGGGACAGATCAGCCCCAGCATTTT. Translating gives CASSWKTGTDQPQHF. The rearrangement joins TRBV5-1 to TRBJ1-5; TRBD1 matches 7 bases. The CDR3 covers 15 residues. Germline V gives CDR1 SGHRS, CDR2 YFSETQ. V lost 3 bases to trimming and J lost 5 bases; unmatched junction nucleotides: 8.

This clonotype was seen repeatedly, ten times or more. The rearrangement links TRBV13 to TRBJ1-1; a possible D gene is TRBD1 (6 bases). CDR1 is PRHDT and CDR2 is FYEKMQ in the germline V gene (reference sequence). There are 15 residues in the CDR3. Trimming stripped 1 base from V and 3 bases from J, with 12 bases between. In nucleotides, the CDR3 is TGTGCCAGCAGCTTAGATGGGGGCGCGGACACTGAAGCTTTCTTT. It yields the protein CASSLDGGADTEAFF.

This clonotype occurred a few times. The genes are TRBV29-1 and TRBJ2-1; 8 bases are shared with TRBD2. There are 14 residues in the CDR3. Looked up from germline, CDR1 is SQVTM and CDR2 is ANQGSEA. The ends lost 4 bases at V and 3 bases at J; junction bases unmatched: 5. The CDR3 DNA is TGCAGCGTTGCGCGGGGGGTCGTCTACAATGAGCAGTTCTTC. Protein sequence: CSVARGVVYNEQFF.

This clonotype has just a few counts. The CDR3 sequence is CASSFMTVGNTEAFF. As DNA, the CDR3 is TGTGCCAGCAGCTTTATGACCGTAGGGAACACTGAAGCTTTCTTT. The J gene is TRBJ1-1, the V gene TRBV7-9, with D uncertain. The germline V gene encodes CDR1 SEHNR and CDR2 FQNEAQ (reference sequence). The CDR3 covers 15 residues. The V end lost 3 bases, the J end lost 1 base, and 12 bases lay between the germline ends.

This clonotype occurred a few times. J is TRBJ2-3 and V is TRBV7-2; D remains ambiguous. There are 15 residues in the CDR3. Germline V gives CDR1 SGHTA, CDR2 FQGNSA. With 0 bases removed from V and 0 bases from J, the gap between germline ends came to 7 bases. The CDR3 is CASSLAKVSTDTQYF. Written as DNA, the CDR3 is TGTGCCAGCAGCTTAGCGAAGGTTAGCACAGATACGCAGTATTTT.